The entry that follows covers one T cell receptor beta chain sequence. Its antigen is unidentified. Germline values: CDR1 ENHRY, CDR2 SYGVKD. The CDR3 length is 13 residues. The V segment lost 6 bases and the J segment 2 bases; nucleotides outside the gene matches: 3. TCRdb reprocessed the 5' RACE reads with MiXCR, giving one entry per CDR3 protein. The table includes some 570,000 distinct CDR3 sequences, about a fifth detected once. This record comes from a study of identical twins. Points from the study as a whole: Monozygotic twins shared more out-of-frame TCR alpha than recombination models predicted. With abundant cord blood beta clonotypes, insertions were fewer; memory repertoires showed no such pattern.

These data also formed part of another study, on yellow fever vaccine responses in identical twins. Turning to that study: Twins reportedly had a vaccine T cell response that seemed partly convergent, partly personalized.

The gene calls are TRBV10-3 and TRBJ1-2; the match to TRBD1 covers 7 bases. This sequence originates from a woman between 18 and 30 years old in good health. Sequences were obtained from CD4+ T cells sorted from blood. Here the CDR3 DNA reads TGTGCCATCAGCGAGGGACAGAACTATGGCTACACCTTC. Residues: CAISEGQNYGYTF.